This is a list of T cell receptor beta chains from one sample in a study of T cell repertoires in cytomegalovirus infection. One entry per CDR3 protein results from TCRdb running MiXCR on the reads. The repertoire holds about 740,000 distinct CDR3 sequences, with 35% to 45% as singletons. Input material: PBMCs. These TCRs come from a human donor in good health (CMV status not recorded). Some clones in this sample may be carry-over from other donors' samples. Both conserved end residues are part of each CDR3. The D gene is left open where the match is weak.

CDR3aa	v_gene	j_gene	d_gene
CATSRVGGGADTQYF	TRBV15	TRBJ2-3	.
CASSQVGRAYNEQFF	TRBV4-1	TRBJ2-1	.
CSARGDTTYTF	TRBV20-1	TRBJ1-2	.
CSAENRGGTYEQFF	TRBV20-1	TRBJ2-1	TRBD2
CASSYDRANEKLFF	TRBV6-5	TRBJ1-4	TRBD1
CASTLPSGETQYF	TRBV28	TRBJ2-5	TRBD2
CASTKGGVSYGYTF	TRBV27	TRBJ1-2	.
CASSLVFAGGGGYTF	TRBV7-2	TRBJ1-2	TRBD1
CATTSPRGGETNYGYTF	TRBV28	TRBJ1-2	.
CASSPEGTGYGYTF	TRBV7-3	TRBJ1-2	TRBD1
CASSRSDGDTDTQYF	TRBV4-2	TRBJ2-3	.
CASRWVTGDTEAFF	TRBV11-1	TRBJ1-1	TRBD1
CASSEAGWDTEAFF	TRBV2	TRBJ1-1	.
CASSLEGALSYGYTF	TRBV7-9	TRBJ1-2	TRBD1
CATPGQGATNEKLFF	TRBV24-1	TRBJ1-4	TRBD1
CAWRGQGNNNYGYTF	TRBV30	TRBJ1-2	TRBD1
CASRFQQGLNTEAFF	TRBV12-3/TRBV12-4	TRBJ1-1	.
CASSFPRDRTNTGELFF	TRBV28	TRBJ2-2	TRBD1
CASSRGPQHF	TRBV28	TRBJ1-5	.
CASSSVTPNTEAFF	TRBV28	TRBJ1-1	.
CASSIGPIRPNQPQHF	TRBV19	TRBJ1-5	.
CASGSGGYGYTF	TRBV12-5	TRBJ1-2	TRBD1
CASSTRQGRAEAFF	TRBV28	TRBJ1-1	TRBD1
CASSRDWRDTQYF	TRBV7-2	TRBJ2-3	.
CSVQGGASSTDTQYF	TRBV29-1	TRBJ2-3	.
CASSPHPTGSNQPQHF	TRBV7-6	TRBJ1-5	TRBD1
CASSPTHSSGRIADTQYF	TRBV6-2/TRBV6-3	TRBJ2-3	TRBD2
CASSLAGAPGDTQYF	TRBV12-3/TRBV12-4	TRBJ2-3	.
CASSPVLAGANVLTF	TRBV5-1	TRBJ2-6	.
CSVEDGTNQPQHF	TRBV29-1	TRBJ1-5	.
CAISESGGRNSPLHF	TRBV10-3	TRBJ1-6	.
CASSERRGHRDTQYF	TRBV7-9	TRBJ2-3	.
CASSLDGAYNSPLHF	TRBV12-3/TRBV12-4	TRBJ1-6	.
CASSPLAQPNQPQHF	TRBV5-1	TRBJ1-5	.
CASRMTAYSNQPQHF	TRBV6-1	TRBJ1-5	.
CASSLVRASSYEQYF	TRBV7-6	TRBJ2-7	.
CASSLTSGGARRDEQFF	TRBV7-3	TRBJ2-1	TRBD2
CASTTESTGAPGYTF	TRBV19	TRBJ1-2	TRBD1
CASRSPGLAGIETQYF	TRBV28	TRBJ2-5	TRBD2
CASSLKRQVNTEAFF	TRBV7-8	TRBJ1-1	.
CASSLTGVYSYEQYF	TRBV5-5	TRBJ2-7	TRBD1
CASSHPGTGIDEQYF	TRBV4-1	TRBJ2-7	TRBD1
CASSRSGMNTGELFF	TRBV7-6	TRBJ2-2	TRBD2
CASSPIGTLLGDQPQHF	TRBV28	TRBJ1-5	.
CASSFRGRTGDEQFF	TRBV7-3	TRBJ2-1	TRBD1
CAVRSVGRGETQYF	TRBV12-3/TRBV12-4	TRBJ2-5	TRBD2
CASSPPGLATPSEQFF	TRBV19	TRBJ2-1	TRBD2
CSVDRDAGGNTIYF	TRBV29-1	TRBJ1-3	.
CASSYRDTDTQYF	TRBV6-2/TRBV6-3	TRBJ2-3	.
CASSPPPGFGGPGTGELFF	TRBV4-2	TRBJ2-2	.
CASRKAGGKYNEQFF	TRBV6-5	TRBJ2-1	TRBD2
CASSLERTPGPSGYTF	TRBV11-2	TRBJ1-2	.
CSARDPWESADTQYF	TRBV20-1	TRBJ2-3	.
CASSLDRVGTEAFF	TRBV7-8	TRBJ1-1	.
CASRDSPGYTF	TRBV2	TRBJ1-2	.